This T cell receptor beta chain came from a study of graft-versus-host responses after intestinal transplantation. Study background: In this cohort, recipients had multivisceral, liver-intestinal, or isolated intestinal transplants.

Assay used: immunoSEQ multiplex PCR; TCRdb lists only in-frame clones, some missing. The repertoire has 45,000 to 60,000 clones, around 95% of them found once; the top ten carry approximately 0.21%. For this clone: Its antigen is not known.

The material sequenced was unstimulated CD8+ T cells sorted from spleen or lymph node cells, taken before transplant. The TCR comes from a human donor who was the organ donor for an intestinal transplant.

The CDR3 DNA follows: TGTGCCAGCAGCTTAGGCGGTGAGCAGTTCTTC. Its protein is CASSLGGEQFF. The chain couples TRBV7-6 to TRBJ2-1, with D hard to call. Trimming took off 1 base at V and 9 bases at J, with 4 bases between the two ends. CDR1 is SGHVS, CDR2 FNYEAQ, per germline. CDR3 length: 11 residues.